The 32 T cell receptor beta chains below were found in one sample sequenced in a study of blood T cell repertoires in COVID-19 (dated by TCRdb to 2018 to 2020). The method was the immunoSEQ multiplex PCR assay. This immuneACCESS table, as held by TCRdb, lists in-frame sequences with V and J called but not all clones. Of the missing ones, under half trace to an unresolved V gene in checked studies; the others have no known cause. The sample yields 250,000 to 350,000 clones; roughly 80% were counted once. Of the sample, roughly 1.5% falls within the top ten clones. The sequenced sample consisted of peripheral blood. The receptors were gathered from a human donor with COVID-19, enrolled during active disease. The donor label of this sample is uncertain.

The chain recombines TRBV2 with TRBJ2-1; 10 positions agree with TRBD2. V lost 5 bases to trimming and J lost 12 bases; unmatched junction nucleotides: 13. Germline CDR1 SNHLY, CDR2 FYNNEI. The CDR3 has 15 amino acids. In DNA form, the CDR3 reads TGTGCCAGCAGTTATGGCCTAGCGGGAGTTGTGGGGCAGTTCTTC. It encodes CASSYGLAGVVGQFF.

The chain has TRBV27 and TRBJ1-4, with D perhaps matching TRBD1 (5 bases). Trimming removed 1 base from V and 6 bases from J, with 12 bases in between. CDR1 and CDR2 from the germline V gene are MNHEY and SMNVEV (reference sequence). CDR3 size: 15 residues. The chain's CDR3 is CASSLWGEADEKLFF. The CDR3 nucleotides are TGTGCCAGCAGTTTATGGGGGGAGGCGGATGAAAAACTGTTTTTT. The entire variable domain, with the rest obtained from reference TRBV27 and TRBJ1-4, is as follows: EAQVTQNPRYLITVTGKKLTVTCSQNMNHEYMSWYRQDPGLGLRQIYYSMNVEVTDKGDVPEGYKVSRKEKRNFPLILESPSPNQTSLYFCASSLWGEADEKLFFGSGTQLSVL.

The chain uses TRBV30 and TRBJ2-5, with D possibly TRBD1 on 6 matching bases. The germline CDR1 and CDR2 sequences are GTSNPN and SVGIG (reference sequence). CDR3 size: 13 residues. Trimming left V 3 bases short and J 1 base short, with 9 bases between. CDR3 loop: CAWRTRGQETQYF. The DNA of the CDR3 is TGTGCCTGGAGGACCAGGGGCCAAGAGACCCAGTACTTC.

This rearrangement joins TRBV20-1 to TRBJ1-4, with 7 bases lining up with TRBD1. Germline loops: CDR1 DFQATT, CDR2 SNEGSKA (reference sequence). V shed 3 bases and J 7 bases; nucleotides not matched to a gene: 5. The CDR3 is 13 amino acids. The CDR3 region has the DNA TGCAGTGCTAGTCCAGGGGGAAGTGAAAAACTGTTTTTT. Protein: CSASPGGSEKLFF.

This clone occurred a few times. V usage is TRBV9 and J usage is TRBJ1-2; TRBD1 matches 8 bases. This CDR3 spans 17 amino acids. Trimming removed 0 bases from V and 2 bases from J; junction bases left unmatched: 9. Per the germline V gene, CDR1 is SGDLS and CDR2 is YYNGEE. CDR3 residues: CASSVALQGASNYGYTF. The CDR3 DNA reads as TGTGCCAGCAGCGTAGCTCTCCAGGGGGCCTCGAACTATGGCTACACCTTC.

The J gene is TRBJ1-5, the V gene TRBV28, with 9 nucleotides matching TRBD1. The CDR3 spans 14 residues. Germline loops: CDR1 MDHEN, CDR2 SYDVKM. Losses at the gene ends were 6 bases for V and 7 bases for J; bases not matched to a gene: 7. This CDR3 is CASREGQGNQPQHF. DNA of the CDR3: TGTGCCAGCAGGGAGGGACAGGGAAACCAGCCCCAGCATTTT.

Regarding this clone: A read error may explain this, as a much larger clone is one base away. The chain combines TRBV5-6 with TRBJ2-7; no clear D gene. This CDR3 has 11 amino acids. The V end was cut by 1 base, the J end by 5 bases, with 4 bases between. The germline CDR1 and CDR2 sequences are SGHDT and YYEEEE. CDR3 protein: CASSLRDEQYF. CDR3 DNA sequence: TGTGCCAGCAGCTTGCGGGACGAGCAGTACTTC.

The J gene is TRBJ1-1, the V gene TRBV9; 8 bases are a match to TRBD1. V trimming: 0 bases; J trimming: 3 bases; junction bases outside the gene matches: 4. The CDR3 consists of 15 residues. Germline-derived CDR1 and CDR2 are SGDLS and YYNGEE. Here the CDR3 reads CASSVGTGRDTEAFF. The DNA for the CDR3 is TGTGCCAGCAGCGTAGGGACAGGGAGGGACACTGAAGCTTTCTTT.

CDR3 residues: CAISESRRDRGPYEQYF. The CDR3 nucleotides are TGTGCCATCAGTGAGTCGCGCCGGGACAGGGGGCCCTACGAGCAGTACTTC. V is TRBV10-3 and J is TRBJ2-7; 12 bases fit TRBD1. Per germline, CDR1 ENHRY and CDR2 SYGVKD. The CDR3 has 17 amino acids. V shed 0 bases, J shed 2 bases, and the junction held 5 bases outside the gene matches.

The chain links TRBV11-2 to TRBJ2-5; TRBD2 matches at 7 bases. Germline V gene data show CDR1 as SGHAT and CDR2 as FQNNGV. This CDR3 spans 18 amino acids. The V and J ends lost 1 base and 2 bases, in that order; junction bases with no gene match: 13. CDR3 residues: CASSLGLSVGGLQETQYF. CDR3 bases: TGTGCCAGCAGCTTAGGTCTGTCGGTGGGAGGGTTACAAGAGACCCAGTACTTC.

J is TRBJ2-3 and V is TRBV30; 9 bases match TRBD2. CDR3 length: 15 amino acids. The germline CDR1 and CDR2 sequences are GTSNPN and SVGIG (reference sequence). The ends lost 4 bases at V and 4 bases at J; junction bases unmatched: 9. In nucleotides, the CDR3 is TGTGCCTGGATTGAGGGACTAGCCGCGGCAGATACGCAGTATTTT. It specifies CAWIEGLAAADTQYF. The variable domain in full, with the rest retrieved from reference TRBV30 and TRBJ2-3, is SQTIHQWPATLVQPVGSPLSLECTVEGTSNPNLYWYRQAAGRGLQLLFYSVGIGQISSEVPQNLSASRPQDRQFILSSKKLLLSDSGFYLCAWIEGLAAADTQYFGPGTRLTVL.

This chain's CDR3 is CASSLSTQGGSPLHF. The CDR3 DNA follows: TGTGCCAGCAGCTTAAGTACTCAAGGAGGTTCACCCCTCCACTTT. This chain links TRBV7-9 with TRBJ1-6; D gene uncertain. Germline V lookup: CDR1 SEHNR, CDR2 FQNEAQ (reference sequence). Trimming stripped 2 bases from V and 9 bases from J, with 14 bases between. CDR3 length: 15 amino acids.

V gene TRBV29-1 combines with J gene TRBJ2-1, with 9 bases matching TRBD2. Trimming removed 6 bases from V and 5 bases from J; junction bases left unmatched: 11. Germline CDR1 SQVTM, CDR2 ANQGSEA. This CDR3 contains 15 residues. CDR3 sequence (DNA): TGCAGCGTGGACCAGACTAGCGGTTCTAACAATGAGCAGTTCTTC. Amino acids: CSVDQTSGSNNEQFF.

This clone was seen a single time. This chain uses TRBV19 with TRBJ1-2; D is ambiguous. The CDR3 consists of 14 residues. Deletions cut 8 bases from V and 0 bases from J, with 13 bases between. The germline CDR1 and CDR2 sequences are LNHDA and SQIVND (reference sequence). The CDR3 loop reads CASSRERTNYGYTF. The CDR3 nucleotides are TGTGCCAGTTCGCGGGAAAGGACTAACTATGGCTACACCTTC.

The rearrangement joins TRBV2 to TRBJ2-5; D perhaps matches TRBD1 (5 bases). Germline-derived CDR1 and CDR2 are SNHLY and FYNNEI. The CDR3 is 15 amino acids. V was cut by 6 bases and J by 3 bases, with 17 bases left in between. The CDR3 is CASRKDRTLEETQYF. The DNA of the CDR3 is TGTGCCAGCAGAAAAGACAGAACCCTGGAAGAGACCCAGTACTTC.

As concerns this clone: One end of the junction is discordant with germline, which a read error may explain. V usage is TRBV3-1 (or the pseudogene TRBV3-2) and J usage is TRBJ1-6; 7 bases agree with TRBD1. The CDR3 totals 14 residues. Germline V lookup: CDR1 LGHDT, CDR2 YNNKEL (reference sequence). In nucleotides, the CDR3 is TGTGCCAGCAGTCAAGACAGGGCAGGATCACCCCTCCACTTT. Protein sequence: CASSQDRAGSPLHF.

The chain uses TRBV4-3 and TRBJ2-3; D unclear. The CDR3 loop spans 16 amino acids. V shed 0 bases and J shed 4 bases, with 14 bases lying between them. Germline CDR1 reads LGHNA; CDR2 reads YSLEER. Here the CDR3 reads CASSQDLGSWADTQYF. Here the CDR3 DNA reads TGCGCCAGCAGCCAAGATCTCGGTAGCTGGGCAGATACGCAGTATTTT.

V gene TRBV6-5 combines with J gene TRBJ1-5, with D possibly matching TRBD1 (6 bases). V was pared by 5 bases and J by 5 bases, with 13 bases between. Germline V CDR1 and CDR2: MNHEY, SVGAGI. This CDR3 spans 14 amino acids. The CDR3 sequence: CASSPGQWDQPQHF. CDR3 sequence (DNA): TGTGCCAGCAGTCCCGGACAGTGGGATCAGCCCCAGCATTTT.

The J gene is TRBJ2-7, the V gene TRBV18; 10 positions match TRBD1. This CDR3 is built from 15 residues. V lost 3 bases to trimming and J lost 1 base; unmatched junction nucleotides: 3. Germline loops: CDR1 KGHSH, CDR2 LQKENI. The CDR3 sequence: CASSPRTGGSYEQYF. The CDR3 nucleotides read TGTGCCAGCTCACCTCGGACAGGGGGTTCCTACGAGCAGTACTTC.

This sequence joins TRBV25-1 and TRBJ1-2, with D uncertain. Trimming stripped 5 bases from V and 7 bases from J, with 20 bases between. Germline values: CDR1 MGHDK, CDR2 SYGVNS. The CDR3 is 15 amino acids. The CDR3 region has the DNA TGTGCCAGCAGTCTCAGAGGCGGCGGGGTTGGTGGCTACACCTTC. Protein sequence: CASSLRGGGVGGYTF.

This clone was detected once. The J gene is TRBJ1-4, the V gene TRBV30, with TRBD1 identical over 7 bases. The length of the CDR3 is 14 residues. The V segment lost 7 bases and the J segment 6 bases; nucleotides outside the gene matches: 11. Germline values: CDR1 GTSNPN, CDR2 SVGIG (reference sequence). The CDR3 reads CAFSRGQGDEKLFF. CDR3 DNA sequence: TGTGCCTTTTCCCGGGGCCAGGGGGATGAAAAACTGTTTTTT.

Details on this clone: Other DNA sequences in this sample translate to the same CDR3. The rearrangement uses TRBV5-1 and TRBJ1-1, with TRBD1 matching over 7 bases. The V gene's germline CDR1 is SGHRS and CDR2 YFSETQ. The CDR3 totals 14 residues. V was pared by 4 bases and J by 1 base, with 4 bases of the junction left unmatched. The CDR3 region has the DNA TGCGCCAGCAGCCCAGGGGACAGGAACACTGAAGCTTTCTTT. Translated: CASSPGDRNTEAFF.

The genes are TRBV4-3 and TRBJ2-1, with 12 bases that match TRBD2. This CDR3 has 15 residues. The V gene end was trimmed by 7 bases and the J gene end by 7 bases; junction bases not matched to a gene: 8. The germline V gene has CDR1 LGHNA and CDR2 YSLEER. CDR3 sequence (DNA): TGCGCCAGCACCAGACTAGCGGGAGTTGGGAATGAGCAGTTCTTC. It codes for CASTRLAGVGNEQFF.

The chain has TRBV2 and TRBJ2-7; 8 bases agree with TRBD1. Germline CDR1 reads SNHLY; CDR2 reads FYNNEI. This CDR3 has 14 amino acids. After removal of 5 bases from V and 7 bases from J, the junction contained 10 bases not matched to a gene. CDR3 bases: TGTGCCAGCAGTACCTCCAGAACAGGGGGAGAGCAGTACTTC. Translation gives CASSTSRTGGEQYF. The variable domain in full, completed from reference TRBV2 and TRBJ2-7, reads EPEVTQTPSHQVTQMGQEVILRCVPISNHLYFYWYRQILGQKVEFLVSFYNNEISEKSEIFDDQFSVERPDGSNFTLKIRSTKLEDSAMYFCASSTSRTGGEQYFGPGTRLTVT.

CDR3: CASSKGQSAGTEAFF. Written as DNA, the CDR3 is TGTGCCAGCAGCAAGGGTCAGAGCGCCGGCACTGAAGCTTTCTTT. The genes are TRBV21-1 and TRBJ1-1. TRBV21-1 is described as a pseudogene. The CDR3 loop spans 15 amino acids.

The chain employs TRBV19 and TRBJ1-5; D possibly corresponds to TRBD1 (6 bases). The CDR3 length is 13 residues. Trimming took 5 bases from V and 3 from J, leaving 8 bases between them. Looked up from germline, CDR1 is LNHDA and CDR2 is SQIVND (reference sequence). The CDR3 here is CASSGQHNQPQHF. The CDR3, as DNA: TGTGCCAGTAGTGGACAGCACAATCAGCCCCAGCATTTT. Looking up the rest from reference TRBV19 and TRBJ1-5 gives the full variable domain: DGGITQSPKYLFRKEGQNVTLSCEQNLNHDAMYWYRQDPGQGLRLIYYSQIVNDFQKGDIAEGYSVSREKKESFPLTVTSAQKNPTAFYLCASSGQHNQPQHFGDGTRLSIL.

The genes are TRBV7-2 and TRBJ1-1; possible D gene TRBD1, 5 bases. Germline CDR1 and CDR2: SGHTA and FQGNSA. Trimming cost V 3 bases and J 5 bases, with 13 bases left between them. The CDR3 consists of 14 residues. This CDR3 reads CASSFQGVRTEAFF. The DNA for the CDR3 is TGTGCCAGCAGCTTTCAGGGTGTGAGAACTGAAGCTTTCTTT.

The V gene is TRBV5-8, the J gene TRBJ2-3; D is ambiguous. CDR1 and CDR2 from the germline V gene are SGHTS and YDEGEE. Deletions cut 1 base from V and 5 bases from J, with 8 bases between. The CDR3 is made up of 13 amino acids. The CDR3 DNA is TGTGCCAGCAGCTTGCGCCCGGGAGATACGCAGTATTTT. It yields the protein CASSLRPGDTQYF. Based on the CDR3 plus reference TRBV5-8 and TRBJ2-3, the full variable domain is EAGVTQSPTHLIKTRGQQATLRCSPISGHTSVYWYQQALGLGLQFLLWYDEGEERNRGNFPPRFSGRQFPNYSSELNVNALELEDSALYLCASSLRPGDTQYFGPGTRLTVL.

The CDR3 region is CASSLVEQGIDEQYF. In DNA, the CDR3 is TGCGCCAGCAGCTTGGTGGAACAGGGGATAGACGAGCAGTACTTC. The V and J genes are TRBV5-1 and TRBJ2-7, with 7 bases lining up with TRBD1. There are 15 residues in the CDR3. Germline trimming cut 0 bases from V and 5 bases from J; bases unmatched to any gene: 8. The germline V gene encodes CDR1 SGHRS and CDR2 YFSETQ.

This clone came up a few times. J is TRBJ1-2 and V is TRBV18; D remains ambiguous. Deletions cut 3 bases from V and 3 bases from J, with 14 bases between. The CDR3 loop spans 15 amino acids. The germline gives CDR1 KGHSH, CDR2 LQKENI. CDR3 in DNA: TGTGCCAGCTCACCCCGGGGAGAGGGAGACTATGGCTACACCTTC. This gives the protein CASSPRGEGDYGYTF.

CDR3 loop: CSVDSRLAGPAYNEQFF. The DNA for the CDR3 is TGCAGCGTTGATTCAAGACTAGCGGGGCCAGCCTACAATGAGCAGTTCTTC. The V and J genes are TRBV29-1 and TRBJ2-1, with 11 bases aligning to TRBD2. V shed 3 bases and J 2 bases; nucleotides not matched to a gene: 9. CDR3 size: 17 residues. Germline lookup yields CDR1 SQVTM and CDR2 ANQGSEA.

The CDR3 loop is CASSSPRRVRVGYTF. CDR3 nucleotides: TGTGCCAGCAGTTCCCCCAGGAGGGTCAGGGTTGGCTACACCTTC. V usage is TRBV28 and J usage is TRBJ1-2; D is possibly TRBD1 (5 bases). The CDR3 extends over 15 amino acids. V lost 4 bases and J lost 7, with 19 bases in between. In germline, CDR1 is MDHEN, CDR2 SYDVKM.